These T cell receptor beta chains were read from a single sample in a study of CD8 T cells in ankylosing spondylitis. TCRdb itself ran the 5' RACE reads through MiXCR, one entry per CDR3 protein. The sample has 130,000 to 150,000 distinct CDR3 sequences, roughly 8% seen once. Source material: synovial fluid, either unsorted or a sorted T cell fraction (not recorded which). These receptors came from a male donor with ankylosing spondylitis. CDR3s include the opening cysteine and the closing phenylalanine or tryptophan. Each record gives: J gene, clone size, V gene, D gene, CDR3 DNA, CDR3 protein. A D gene is named only where the DNA matches it firmly. Clone size, where shown, is once, few, many, or a class for clones that have expanded.

TRBJ1-3,NA,TRBV6-2/TRBV6-3,NA,TGTGCCAGCAGTTCCCTGGCTGTCTCTGGAAACACCATATATTTT,CASSSLAVSGNTIYF
TRBJ2-5,few,TRBV7-2,TRBD1,TGTGCCAGCAGCTTAAATAAGGGACAGCAAGAGACCCAGTACTTC,CASSLNKGQQETQYF
TRBJ2-1,many,TRBV20-1,TRBD2,TGCAGTGCTAGACAACTAGCGGGAGCCAATGAGCAGTTCTTC,CSARQLAGANEQFF
TRBJ2-3,many,TRBV27,NA,TGTGCCAGCAGTTCCCCGGGAGATACGCAGTATTTT,CASSSPGDTQYF
TRBJ1-6,few,TRBV27,NA,TGTGCCAGCAGCCCGAGGAGGGTTGATTCACCCCTCCACTTT,CASSPRRVDSPLHF
TRBJ1-2,few,TRBV27,NA,TGTGCCAGCAGTTTGCAGGCCGACTCTGGCTACACCTTC,CASSLQADSGYTF
TRBJ1-2,many,TRBV7-2,NA,TGTGCCAGCAGCTTAGCGCAGGGAGGCTACACCTTC,CASSLAQGGYTF
TRBJ1-2,NA,TRBV10-3,NA,TGTGCCATCAGTGGGAGAACAGAGGAAAACGGCTACACCTTC,CAISGRTEENGYTF
TRBJ2-5,NA,TRBV9,NA,TGTGCCAGCAGCGTAGAGCCGTGGGAGACCCAGTACTTC,CASSVEPWETQYF
TRBJ1-1,many,TRBV12-3/TRBV12-4,TRBD1,TGTGCCAGCAGGGACAGGGGGGACGCTGAAGCTTTCTTT,CASRDRGDAEAFF
TRBJ2-7,many,TRBV29-1,NA,TGCAGCGTTGTGTCCGGGGGTCCCTACGAGCAGTACTTC,CSVVSGGPYEQYF
TRBJ2-5,few,TRBV7-8,NA,TGTGCCAGCAGCCCCACTCCCGATCAAGAGACCCAGTACTTC,CASSPTPDQETQYF
TRBJ1-1,NA,TRBV28,NA,TGTGCCAGCAGTCCTCGGGGCAGCACCTACACTGAAGCTTTCTTT,CASSPRGSTYTEAFF
TRBJ2-3,few,TRBV4-2,NA,TGTGCCAGCAGTCGGGAGCGGCAACCCCAAGAAGGGCAGTATTTT,CASSRERQPQEGQYF
TRBJ2-7,NA,TRBV6-2/TRBV6-3,NA,TGTGCCAGCAGTTACTCCCGGGACTCCTCCTACGAGCAGTACTTC,CASSYSRDSSYEQYF
TRBJ1-2,many,TRBV7-9,NA,TGTGCCAGCTTAACAGCGAACTATGGCTACACCTTC,CASLTANYGYTF
TRBJ2-7,few,TRBV5-1,TRBD2,TGCGCCACCAAGGAGGTTAGCGGGAGTCAGAACGAGCAGTACTTC,CATKEVSGSQNEQYF
TRBJ1-2,few,TRBV7-2,NA,TGTGCCAGCAGCGAAGCGGTCGGCTATGGCTACACCTTC,CASSEAVGYGYTF
TRBJ2-6,few,TRBV6-5,NA,TGTGCCAGCAGTTACGGGTACCCAGGGGCTGGGGCCAACGTCCTGACTTTC,CASSYGYPGAGANVLTF
TRBJ2-5,many,TRBV11-2,TRBD2,TGTGCCAGCAGCTTATTGCGGGGGGGCCCCCAAGAGACCCAGTACTTC,CASSLLRGGPQETQYF
TRBJ2-7,few,TRBV10-1,TRBD2,TGCGCCAGCAGTAAAAGCGGGGCCTTGAACGAGCAGTACTTC,CASSKSGALNEQYF
TRBJ2-1,few,TRBV6-1,NA,TGTGCCAGCAGTACCGGGACCTACTACAATGAGCAGTTCTTC,CASSTGTYYNEQFF
TRBJ1-1,NA,TRBV20-1,NA,TGCAGTGCTAGACGTCTGGACAAGAACACTGAAGCTTTCTTT,CSARRLDKNTEAFF
TRBJ2-2,NA,TRBV20-1,NA,TGCAGTGCTAGAGAGGGGACAACCGGGGAGCTGTTTTTT,CSAREGTTGELFF
TRBJ1-6,many,TRBV20-1,TRBD1,TGCAGTGCTTGGATGACAGGGTGGAATTCACCCCTCCACTTT,CSAWMTGWNSPLHF
TRBJ2-7,few,TRBV20-1,TRBD1,TGCAGTGCTACCCACAACGACAGGGGTTACGAGCAGTACTTC,CSATHNDRGYEQYF
TRBJ1-2,many,TRBV7-9,NA,TGTGCCAGCAGCCCCTCGATCGCTTCGGGCCTCGTGGGCTACACCTTC,CASSPSIASGLVGYTF
TRBJ2-3,few,TRBV6-5,NA,TGTGCCAGCAGTTCCCAGGAGGATACGCAGTATTTT,CASSSQEDTQYF
TRBJ2-7,many,TRBV18,NA,TGTGCCAGCTCAACCGGGACAACCTACGAGCAGTACTTC,CASSTGTTYEQYF
TRBJ1-4,many,TRBV20-1,TRBD1,TGCAGTGCTCCCCAGGGGGGTTTGGAAGAAAAACTGTTTTTT,CSAPQGGLEEKLFF
TRBJ2-4,NA,TRBV28,TRBD2,TGTGCCAGCAGGTCCTCGGGGGGAGGGGACAAAAACATTCAGTACTTC,CASRSSGGGDKNIQYF
TRBJ2-5,many,TRBV18,NA,TGTGCCAGCTCACCAAGGAGGGCAGCGCAAGAGACCCAGTACTTC,CASSPRRAAQETQYF
TRBJ2-1,NA,TRBV6-2/TRBV6-3,TRBD2,TGTGCCAGCAGTTACAATCTCCCACTAGCGGGAGGCAATGAGCAGTTCTTC,CASSYNLPLAGGNEQFF
TRBJ1-3,many,TRBV20-1,NA,TGCAGTGCTAGACCCCGTAGAGGGGCGGGAAACACCATATATTTT,CSARPRRGAGNTIYF
TRBJ1-6,NA,TRBV13,TRBD1,TGTGCCAGCAGCTTAGTCGGGACAGGGAGCTCCTATAATTCACCCCTCCACTTT,CASSLVGTGSSYNSPLHF
TRBJ2-5,NA,TRBV20-1,TRBD2,TGCAGTGCTAGAGATTCGGGGGGTTACCAAGAGACCCAGTACTTC,CSARDSGGYQETQYF
TRBJ1-4,many,TRBV20-1,NA,TGCAGTGCTGAGGCCCTAACTAATGAAAAACTGTTTTTT,CSAEALTNEKLFF
TRBJ2-5,few,TRBV10-2,NA,TGCGCCAGCAGACCGGGACCAAACAGGGAGACCCAGTACTTC,CASRPGPNRETQYF
TRBJ2-5,NA,TRBV4-3,TRBD2,TGCGCCAGCAGCCAGGATTCACGGGGGGGCCGAGAGACCCAGTACTTC,CASSQDSRGGRETQYF
TRBJ1-1,medium-sized,TRBV3-1,NA,TGTGCCAGCAGCCGAAGGGGTTTGGGCAACACTGAAGCTTTCTTT,CASSRRGLGNTEAFF
TRBJ2-2,many,TRBV18,NA,TGTGCCAGCTCACAACTGAACACCGGGGAGCTGTTTTTT,CASSQLNTGELFF
TRBJ1-5,many,TRBV12-3/TRBV12-4,NA,TGTGCCAGCAGTTTAGCTTCAACGGTTAATCAGCCCCAGCATTTT,CASSLASTVNQPQHF
TRBJ2-3,many,TRBV7-2,NA,TGTGCCAGCAGCTTAAGGTCAGATACGCAGTATTTT,CASSLRSDTQYF
TRBJ2-1,NA,TRBV28,NA,TGTGCCAGCAGCCTAAGGGGGGTTGAGCAGTTCTTC,CASSLRGVEQFF
TRBJ2-4,few,TRBV7-2,NA,TGTGCCAGCAGCTACTCGGGAAAAAACATTCAGTACTTC,CASSYSGKNIQYF
TRBJ2-4,few,TRBV20-1,NA,TGCAGTGCTAGAGATATAGCTTATCTAGCCAAAAACATTCAGTACTTC,CSARDIAYLAKNIQYF
TRBJ2-4,many,TRBV15,TRBD2,TGTGCCACCAGCCCGGGGGGGCGCCCCAAAAACATTCAGTACTTC,CATSPGGRPKNIQYF
TRBJ2-7,many,TRBV28,NA,TGTGCCAGCACGGGGGTCAGCCCCTACGAGCAGTACTTC,CASTGVSPYEQYF
TRBJ1-5,many,TRBV24-1,NA,TGTGCCACCAGTGATTTGACGGCAGTCCAGCCCCAGCATTTT,CATSDLTAVQPQHF
TRBJ2-7,NA,TRBV29-1,NA,TGCAGCGTTGTCTTCCCCTGGGCCGGCGAGCAGTACTTC,CSVVFPWAGEQYF
TRBJ2-3,NA,TRBV18,TRBD2,TGTGCCAGCTCGCCGGGACTAGGGTCCTACACAGATACGCAGTATTTT,CASSPGLGSYTDTQYF
TRBJ1-4,few,TRBV5-6,NA,TGTGCCAGCAGCTTGGAGGGGACGGAGAAACTGTTTTTT,CASSLEGTEKLFF
TRBJ2-1,many,TRBV5-1,NA,TGCGCCAGCAGGATATGGGACGGACTCTACAATGAGCAGTTCTTC,CASRIWDGLYNEQFF
TRBJ2-1,NA,TRBV9,NA,TGTGCCAGCAGCCCGGGACCAGACGCACGGAAATTCTTC,CASSPGPDARKFF
TRBJ2-7,few,TRBV5-1,NA,TGCGCCAGCAGCTTGGCTTCCGTCTACGAGCAGTACTTC,CASSLASVYEQYF
TRBJ2-1,many,TRBV29-1,NA,TGCAGCGTTGCCCTTGAGGGGGGGGCCTACAATGAGCAGTTCTTC,CSVALEGGAYNEQFF
TRBJ1-2,many,TRBV20-1,NA,TGCAGTGCTATGAAAGAGGGGTCGGGTTCTCATGGCTACACCTTC,CSAMKEGSGSHGYTF
TRBJ2-7,many,TRBV29-1,TRBD1,TGCAGCGTTGATTCGGGACAGGCATCCTACGAGCAGTACTTC,CSVDSGQASYEQYF
TRBJ2-7,many,TRBV6-1,NA,TGTGCCAGCAGCCCATTTATCTGGGGAAACGAGCAGTACTTC,CASSPFIWGNEQYF
TRBJ2-2,NA,TRBV6-2/TRBV6-3,NA,TGTGCCAGCAGTTACTCGAAAGCCGGGGAGCTGTTTTTT,CASSYSKAGELFF